Here is one TCR beta chain with its context. This sample was taken from a study of CD8+CD57+ T cells in acquired aplastic anemia. TCR beta VDJ and CDR3 profiles were obtained from a genomic DNA template. TCRdb used MiXCR to reprocess the reads, holding one entry per CDR3 protein. Here the sample spans about 75,000 distinct CDR3 sequences, about 70% being singletons. Only patients with CD8+CD57+ cell expansion on flow cytometry were chosen for sequencing. Per germline, CDR1 LNHDA and CDR2 SQIVND (reference sequence). The CDR3 consists of 17 residues. V trimming: 2 bases; J trimming: 2 bases; junction bases outside the gene matches: 8.

The chain combines TRBV19 with TRBJ1-5; 8 nucleotides agree with TRBD1. This clonotype originated in a human donor with aplastic anemia. Sequenced: sorted CD4+, CD8+, or CD8+CD57+ T cells (not recorded which) from PBMCs. CDR3 amino acids: CASSIRQGRGGNQPQHF. The CDR3 DNA sequence: TGTGCCAGTAGTATAAGACAGGGGAGGGGTGGCAATCAGCCCCAGCATTTT.